This TCR beta chain derives from a study of OX40 agonist ivuxolimab in advanced cancers. Findings and caveats of the study: There were, on average, more expanded clones in CD8+ T cells than in CD4+.

Germline CDR1 reads LNHDA; CDR2 reads SQIVND (reference sequence). The J segment lost 0 bases and the V segment lost 4 bases, leaving 15 bases of the junction unmatched. The CDR3 is 20 amino acids. With baseline, cycle 4 day 1, and cycle 7 day 1 as timepoints, blood was sampled. This clone appeared a few times. Its antigen remains unknown. Sequencing was performed with immunoSEQ multiplex PCR; in TCRdb, only in-frame clones are kept and a portion is missing. The sample contains under 90,000 clones, 65% to 90% of which appear only once. The chain carries TRBV19 and TRBJ2-1; 10 bases map to TRBD2. The receptor comes from an adult with an advanced solid tumor such as melanoma, head and neck, liver or kidney cancer. The source was CD4+ or CD8+ T cells sorted from blood, collected in a trial of the OX40 agonist ivuxolimab. The CDR3 bases are TGTGCCAGTAGTACCCCTCTCGGGGCTAGCGGGGGTAGCTCCTACAATGAGCAGTTCTTC. Its translation: CASSTPLGASGGSSYNEQFF.